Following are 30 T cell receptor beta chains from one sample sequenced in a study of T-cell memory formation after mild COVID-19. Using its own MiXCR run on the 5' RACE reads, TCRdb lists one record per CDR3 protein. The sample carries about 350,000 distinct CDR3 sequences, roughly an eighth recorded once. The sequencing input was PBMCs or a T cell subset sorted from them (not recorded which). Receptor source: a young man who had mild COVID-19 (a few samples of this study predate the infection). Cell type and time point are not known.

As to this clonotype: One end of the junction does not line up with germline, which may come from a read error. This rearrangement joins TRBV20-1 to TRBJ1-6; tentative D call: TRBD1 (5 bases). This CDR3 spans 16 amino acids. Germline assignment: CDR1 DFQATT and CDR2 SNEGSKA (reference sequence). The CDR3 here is CSARGGAGHFTGALRF. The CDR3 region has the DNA TGCAGTGCTAGAGGAGGTGCTGGACATTTCACTGGGGCCCTCCGCTTT.

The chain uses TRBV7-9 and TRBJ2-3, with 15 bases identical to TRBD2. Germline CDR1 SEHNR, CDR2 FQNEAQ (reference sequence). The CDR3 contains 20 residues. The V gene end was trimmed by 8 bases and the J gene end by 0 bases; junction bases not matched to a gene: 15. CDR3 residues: CASVDRMDGLAGGSTDTQYF. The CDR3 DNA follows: TGTGCCAGCGTGGACCGAATGGATGGACTAGCGGGGGGGAGCACAGATACGCAGTATTTT.

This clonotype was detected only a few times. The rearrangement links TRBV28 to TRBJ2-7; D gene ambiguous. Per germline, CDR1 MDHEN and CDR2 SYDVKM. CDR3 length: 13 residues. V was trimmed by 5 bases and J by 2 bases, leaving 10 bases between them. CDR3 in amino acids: CASSPRQTYEQYV. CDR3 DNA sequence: TGTGCCAGCAGTCCCCGACAAACCTACGAGCAGTACGTC.

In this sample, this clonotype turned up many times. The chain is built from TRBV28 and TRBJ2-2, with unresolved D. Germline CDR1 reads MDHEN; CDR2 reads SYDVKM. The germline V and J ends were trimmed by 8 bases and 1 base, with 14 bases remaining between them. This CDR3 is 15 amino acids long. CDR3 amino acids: CASARIRVNTGELFF. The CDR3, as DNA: TGTGCCAGCGCCAGGATCCGGGTGAACACCGGGGAGCTGTTTTTT.

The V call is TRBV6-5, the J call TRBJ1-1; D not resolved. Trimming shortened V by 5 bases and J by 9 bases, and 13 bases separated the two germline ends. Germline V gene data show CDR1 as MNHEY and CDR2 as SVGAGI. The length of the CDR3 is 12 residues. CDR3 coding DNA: TGTGCCAGCAGTCCGATGGGAAGAAAAGCTTTCTTT. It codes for CASSPMGRKAFF.

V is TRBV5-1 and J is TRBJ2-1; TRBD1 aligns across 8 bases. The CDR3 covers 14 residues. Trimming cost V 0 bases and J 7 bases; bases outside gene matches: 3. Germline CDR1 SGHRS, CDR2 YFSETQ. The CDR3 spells CASSLGQGRNEQFF. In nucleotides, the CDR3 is TGCGCCAGCAGCTTGGGACAGGGGAGAAATGAGCAGTTCTTC.

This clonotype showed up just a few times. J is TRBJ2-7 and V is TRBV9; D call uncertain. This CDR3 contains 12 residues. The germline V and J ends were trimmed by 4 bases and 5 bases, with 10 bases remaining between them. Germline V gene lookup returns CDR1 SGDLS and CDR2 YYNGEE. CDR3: CASSPESHEQYF. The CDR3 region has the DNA TGTGCCAGCAGCCCCGAGTCCCACGAGCAGTACTTC.

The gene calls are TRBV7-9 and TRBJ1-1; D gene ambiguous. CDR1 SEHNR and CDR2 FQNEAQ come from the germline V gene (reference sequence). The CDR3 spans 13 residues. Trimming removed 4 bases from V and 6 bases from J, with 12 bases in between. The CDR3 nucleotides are TGTGCCAGCAGCTCTGGGGAGGTCGCTGAAGCTTTCTTT. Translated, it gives CASSSGEVAEAFF.

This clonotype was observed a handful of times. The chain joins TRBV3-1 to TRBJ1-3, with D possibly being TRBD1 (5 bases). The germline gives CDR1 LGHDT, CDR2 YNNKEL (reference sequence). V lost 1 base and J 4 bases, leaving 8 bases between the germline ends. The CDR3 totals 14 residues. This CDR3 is CASSQGQLGNTIYF. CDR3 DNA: TGTGCCAGCAGCCAAGGACAGCTCGGAAACACCATATATTTT. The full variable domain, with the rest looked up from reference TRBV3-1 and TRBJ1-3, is DTAVSQTPKYLVTQMGNDKSIKCEQNLGHDTMYWYKQDSKKFLKIMFSYNNKELIINETVPNRFSPKSPDKAHLNLHINSLELGDSAVYFCASSQGQLGNTIYFGEGSWLTVV.

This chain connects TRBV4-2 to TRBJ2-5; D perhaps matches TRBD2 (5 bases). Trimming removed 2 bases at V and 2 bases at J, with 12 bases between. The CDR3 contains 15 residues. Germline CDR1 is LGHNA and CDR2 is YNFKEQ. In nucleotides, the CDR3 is TGTGCCAGCAGCCAAAACTCGGACTTTCAAGAGACCCAGTACTTC. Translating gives CASSQNSDFQETQYF.

As DNA, the CDR3 is TGCGCCAGCAGCACGATCCCCGGGACCACTTACGAGCAGTACTTC. It translates to CASSTIPGTTYEQYF. The chain links TRBV5-1 to TRBJ2-7; D may be TRBD1 or TRBD2 (5 bases each). CDR1 and CDR2 from the germline V gene are SGHRS and YFSETQ. Trimming left V 4 bases short and J 4 bases short, with 18 bases between. The CDR3 consists of 15 residues.

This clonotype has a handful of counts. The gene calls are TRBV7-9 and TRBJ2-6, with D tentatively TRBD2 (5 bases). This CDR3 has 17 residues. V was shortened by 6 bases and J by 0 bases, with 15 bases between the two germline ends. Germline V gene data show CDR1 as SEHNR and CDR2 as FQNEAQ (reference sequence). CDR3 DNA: TGTGCCAGCAGGGAGGCACCTTCGGGCTCTGGGGCCAACGTCCTGACTTTC. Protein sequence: CASREAPSGSGANVLTF.

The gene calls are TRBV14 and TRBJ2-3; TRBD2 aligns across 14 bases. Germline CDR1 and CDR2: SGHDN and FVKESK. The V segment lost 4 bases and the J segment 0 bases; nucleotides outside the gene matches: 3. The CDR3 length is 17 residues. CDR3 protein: CASSLGLAGASTDTQYF. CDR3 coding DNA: TGTGCCAGCAGCCTGGGACTAGCGGGGGCCAGCACAGATACGCAGTATTTT.

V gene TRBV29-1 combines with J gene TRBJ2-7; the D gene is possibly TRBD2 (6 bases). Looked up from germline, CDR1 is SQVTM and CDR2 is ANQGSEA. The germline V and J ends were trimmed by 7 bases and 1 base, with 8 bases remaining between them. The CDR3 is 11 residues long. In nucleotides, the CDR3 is TGCAGCGCCGGGACTTCCTACGAGCAGTACTTC. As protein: CSAGTSYEQYF.

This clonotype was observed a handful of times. The CDR3 nucleotides are TGCAGTGCTAGAGAAATCGACAGGGGGCTTGATTTATCCACTGAAGCTTTCTTT. It yields the protein CSAREIDRGLDLSTEAFF. The chain uses TRBV20-1 and TRBJ1-1, with TRBD1 identical over 10 bases. CDR3 size: 18 residues. Unmatched junction bases numbered 14, after V lost 0 bases and J lost 4 bases. Germline lookup yields CDR1 DFQATT and CDR2 SNEGSKA (reference sequence).

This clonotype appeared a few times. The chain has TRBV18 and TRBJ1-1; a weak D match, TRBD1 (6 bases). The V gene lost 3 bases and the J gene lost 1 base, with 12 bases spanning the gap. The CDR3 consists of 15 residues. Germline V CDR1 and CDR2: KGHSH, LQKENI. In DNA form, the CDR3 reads TGTGCCAGCTCACCGGCGACAGGCCAGAACACTGAAGCTTTCTTT. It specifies CASSPATGQNTEAFF. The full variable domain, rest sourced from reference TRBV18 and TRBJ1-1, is NAGVMQNPRHLVRRRGQEARLRCSPMKGHSHVYWYRQLPEEGLKFMVYLQKENIIDESGMPKERFSAEFPKEGPSILRIQQVVRGDSAAYFCASSPATGQNTEAFFGQGTRLTVV.

CDR3 coding DNA: TGTGCCACCAGTGGTGCCGGAACAGATACGCAGTATTTT. The encoded protein is CATSGAGTDTQYF. The genes are TRBV24-1 and TRBJ2-3; unclear D gene. The germline CDR1 and CDR2 sequences are KGHDR and SFDVKD. The CDR3 is 13 residues long. V lost 5 bases, J lost 3 bases, and 8 bases lay in between.

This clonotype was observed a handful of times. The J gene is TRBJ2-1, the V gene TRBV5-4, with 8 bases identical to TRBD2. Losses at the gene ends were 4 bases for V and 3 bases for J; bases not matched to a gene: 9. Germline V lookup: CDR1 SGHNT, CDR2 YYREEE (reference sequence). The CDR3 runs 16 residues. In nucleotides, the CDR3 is TGTGCCAGCAGCCCCGGTGGAGCGGGAGACTACAATGAGCAGTTCTTC. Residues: CASSPGGAGDYNEQFF.

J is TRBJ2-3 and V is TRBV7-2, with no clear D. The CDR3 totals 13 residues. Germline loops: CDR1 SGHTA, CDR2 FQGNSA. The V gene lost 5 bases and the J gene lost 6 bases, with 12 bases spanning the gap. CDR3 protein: CASSPIVSDTQYF. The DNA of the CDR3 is TGTGCCAGCAGCCCCATCGTTTCCGATACGCAGTATTTT.

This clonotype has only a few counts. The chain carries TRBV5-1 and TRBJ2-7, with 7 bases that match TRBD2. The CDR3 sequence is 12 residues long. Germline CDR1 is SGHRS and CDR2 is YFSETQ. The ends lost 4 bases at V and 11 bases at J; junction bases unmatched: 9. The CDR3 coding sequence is TGCGCCAGCAGCCCCTCAGGGAGCGGGAAGTACTTC. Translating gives CASSPSGSGKYF.

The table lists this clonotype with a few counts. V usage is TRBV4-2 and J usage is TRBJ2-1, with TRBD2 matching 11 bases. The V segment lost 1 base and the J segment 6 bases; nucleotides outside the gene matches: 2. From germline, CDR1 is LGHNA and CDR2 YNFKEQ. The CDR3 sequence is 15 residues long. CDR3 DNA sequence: TGTGCCAGCAGCCAAGTACTAGCGGGGGCCAATGAGCAGTTCTTC. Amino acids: CASSQVLAGANEQFF.

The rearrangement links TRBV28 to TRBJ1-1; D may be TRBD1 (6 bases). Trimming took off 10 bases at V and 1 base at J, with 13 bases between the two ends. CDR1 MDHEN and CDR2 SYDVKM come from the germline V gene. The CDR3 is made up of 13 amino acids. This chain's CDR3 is CAILDRSNTEAFF. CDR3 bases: TGTGCCATATTGGACAGATCGAACACTGAAGCTTTCTTT.

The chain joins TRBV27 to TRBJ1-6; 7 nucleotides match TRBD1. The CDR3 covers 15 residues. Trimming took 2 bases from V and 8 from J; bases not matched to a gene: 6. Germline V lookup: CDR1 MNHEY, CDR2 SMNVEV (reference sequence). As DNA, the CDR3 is TGTGCCAGCAGTTTACGACAGGGTTTTGATTCACCCCTCCACTTT. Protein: CASSLRQGFDSPLHF.

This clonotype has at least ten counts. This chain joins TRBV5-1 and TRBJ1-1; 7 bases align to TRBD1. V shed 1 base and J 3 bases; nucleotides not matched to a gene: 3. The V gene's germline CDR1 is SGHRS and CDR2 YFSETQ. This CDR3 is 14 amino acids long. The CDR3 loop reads CASSLRQGHTEAFF. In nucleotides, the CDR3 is TGCGCCAGCAGCTTGCGACAGGGTCACACTGAAGCTTTCTTT. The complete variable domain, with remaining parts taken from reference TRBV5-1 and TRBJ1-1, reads KAGVTQTPRYLIKTRGQQVTLSCSPISGHRSVSWYQQTPGQGLQFLFEYFSETQRNKGNFPGRFSGRQFSNSRSEMNVSTLELGDSALYLCASSLRQGHTEAFFGQGTRLTVV.

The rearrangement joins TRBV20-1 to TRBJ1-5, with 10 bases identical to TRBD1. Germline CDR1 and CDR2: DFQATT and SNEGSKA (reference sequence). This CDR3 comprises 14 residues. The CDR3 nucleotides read TGCAGAAGGGGCGGACAGGGGGAAAATCAGCCCCAGCATTTT. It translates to CRRGGQGENQPQHF.

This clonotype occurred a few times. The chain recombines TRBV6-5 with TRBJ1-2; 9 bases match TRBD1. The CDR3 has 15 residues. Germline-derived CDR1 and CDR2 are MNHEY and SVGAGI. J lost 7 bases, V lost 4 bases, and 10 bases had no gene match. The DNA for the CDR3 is TGTGCCAGCAGTTTAGGGACAGGGTGGTCGTTTGGCTACACCTTC. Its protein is CASSLGTGWSFGYTF.

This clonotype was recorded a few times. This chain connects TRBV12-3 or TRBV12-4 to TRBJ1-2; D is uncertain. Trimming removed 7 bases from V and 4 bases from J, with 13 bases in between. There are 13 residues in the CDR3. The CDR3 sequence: CASTHPNSYGYTF. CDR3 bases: TGTGCCAGCACCCACCCGAACAGCTATGGCTACACCTTC.

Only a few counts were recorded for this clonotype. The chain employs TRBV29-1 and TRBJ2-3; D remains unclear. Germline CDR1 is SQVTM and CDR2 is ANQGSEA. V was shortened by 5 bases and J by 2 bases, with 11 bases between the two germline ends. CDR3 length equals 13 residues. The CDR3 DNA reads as TGCAGCGTTAGAGGTCGGCACACAGATACGCAGTATTTT. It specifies CSVRGRHTDTQYF.

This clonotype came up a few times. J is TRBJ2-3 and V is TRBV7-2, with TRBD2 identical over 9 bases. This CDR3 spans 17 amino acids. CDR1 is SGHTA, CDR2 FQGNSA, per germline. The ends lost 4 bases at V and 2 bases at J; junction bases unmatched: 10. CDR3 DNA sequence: TGTGCCAGCAGCTCCCCCCCTAGCGGGGCGATCACAGATACGCAGTATTTT. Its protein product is CASSSPPSGAITDTQYF.

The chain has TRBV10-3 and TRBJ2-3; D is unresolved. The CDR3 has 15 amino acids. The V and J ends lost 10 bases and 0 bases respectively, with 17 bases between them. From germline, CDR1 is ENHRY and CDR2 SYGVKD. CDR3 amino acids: CATTLRGRSTDTQYF. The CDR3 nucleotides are TGTGCCACCACGCTTCGAGGACGGAGCACAGATACGCAGTATTTT.